The source of this T cell receptor beta chain is a study of long-term antiretroviral therapy in people with HIV. Study-wide points: CDR3 length ranges were narrower in HIV repertoires than in controls. Dominant in the repertoire at all time points were clones expanded before ART. ART-treated samples gained diversity yet remained below transplant donor controls. Participants lacked recorded data on ART adherence, viral resistance or therapy changes.

A word on this clone: Its target is unknown.

It was version v3.0 of the immunoSEQ assay that was run at survey level. The method was immunoSEQ multiplex PCR; TCRdb's version includes in-frame clones alone and lacks a portion of them. The table has several thousand clones, over 65% seen once. Trimming pared 5 bases from V and 2 bases from J, leaving 13 bases between. The CDR3 spans 14 residues. From germline, CDR1 is SNHLY and CDR2 FYNNEI. Sequencing used unsorted PBMCs, obtained 0.6 years before starting antiretroviral therapy. The sequence was collected from a man aged 35 to 55 with HIV. The chain uses TRBV2 and TRBJ2-7; TRBD1 or TRBD2 may be the D gene (5 bases each). The CDR3 DNA reads TGTGCCAGCAGTTCCGGGACCCCGACCTACGAGCAGTACTTC. Its protein is CASSSGTPTYEQYF.